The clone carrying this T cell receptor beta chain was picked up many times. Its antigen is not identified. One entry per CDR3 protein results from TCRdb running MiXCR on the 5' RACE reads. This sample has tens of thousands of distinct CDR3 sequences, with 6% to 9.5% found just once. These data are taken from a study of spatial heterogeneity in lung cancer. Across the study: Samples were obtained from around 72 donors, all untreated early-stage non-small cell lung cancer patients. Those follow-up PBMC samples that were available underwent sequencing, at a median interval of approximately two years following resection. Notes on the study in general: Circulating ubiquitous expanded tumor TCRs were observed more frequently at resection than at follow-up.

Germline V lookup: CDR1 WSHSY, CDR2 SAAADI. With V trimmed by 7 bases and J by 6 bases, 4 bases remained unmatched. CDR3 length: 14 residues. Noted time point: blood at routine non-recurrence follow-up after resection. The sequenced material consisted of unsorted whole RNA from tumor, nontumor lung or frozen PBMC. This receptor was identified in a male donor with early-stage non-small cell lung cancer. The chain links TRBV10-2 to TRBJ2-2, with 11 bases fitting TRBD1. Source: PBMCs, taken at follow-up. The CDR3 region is CASKPGQGAGELFF. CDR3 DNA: TGCGCCAGCAAACCGGGACAGGGGGCCGGGGAGCTGTTTTTT.